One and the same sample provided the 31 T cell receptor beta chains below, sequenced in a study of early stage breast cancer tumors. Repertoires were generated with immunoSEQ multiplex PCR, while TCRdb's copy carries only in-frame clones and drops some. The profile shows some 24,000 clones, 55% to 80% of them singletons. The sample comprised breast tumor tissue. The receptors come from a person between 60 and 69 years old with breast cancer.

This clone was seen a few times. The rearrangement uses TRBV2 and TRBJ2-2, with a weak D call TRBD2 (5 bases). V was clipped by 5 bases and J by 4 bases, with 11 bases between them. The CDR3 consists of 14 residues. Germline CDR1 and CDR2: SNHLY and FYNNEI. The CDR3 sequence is CASSRIGSTGELFF. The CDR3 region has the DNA TGTGCCAGCAGTCGTATAGGGAGCACCGGGGAGCTGTTTTTT.

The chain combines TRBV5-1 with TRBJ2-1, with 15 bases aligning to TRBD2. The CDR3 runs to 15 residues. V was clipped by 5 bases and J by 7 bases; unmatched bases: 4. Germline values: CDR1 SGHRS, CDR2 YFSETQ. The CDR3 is CASRPGLAGGNEQFF. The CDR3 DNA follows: TGCGCCAGCAGACCCGGACTAGCGGGAGGGAATGAGCAGTTCTTC.

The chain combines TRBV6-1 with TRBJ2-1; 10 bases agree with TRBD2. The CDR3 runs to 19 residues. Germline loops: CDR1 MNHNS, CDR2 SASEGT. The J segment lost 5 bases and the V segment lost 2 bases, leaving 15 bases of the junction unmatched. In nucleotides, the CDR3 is TGTGCCAGCAGTGAATTAGGGGCGTGGGCAGCGGGAGGGCACAATGAGCAGTTCTTC. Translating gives CASSELGAWAAGGHNEQFF.

In DNA, the CDR3 is TGTGCCAGCAGCTTTATTGGACAGGGGACTGAAAAACTGTTTTTT. Protein sequence: CASSFIGQGTEKLFF. The gene calls are TRBV7-2 and TRBJ1-4, with 9 nucleotides matching TRBD1. CDR3 length equals 15 residues. Trimming at V came to 3 bases and at J to 7 bases, leaving 6 bases not matched to a gene. CDR1 SGHTA and CDR2 FQGNSA come from the germline V gene.

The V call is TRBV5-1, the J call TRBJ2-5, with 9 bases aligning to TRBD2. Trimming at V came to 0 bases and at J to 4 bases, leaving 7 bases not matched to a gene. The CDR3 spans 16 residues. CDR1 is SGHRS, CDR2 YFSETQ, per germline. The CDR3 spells CASSLGALAGRETQYF. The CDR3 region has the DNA TGCGCCAGCAGCTTGGGGGCGCTAGCGGGAAGAGAGACCCAGTACTTC.

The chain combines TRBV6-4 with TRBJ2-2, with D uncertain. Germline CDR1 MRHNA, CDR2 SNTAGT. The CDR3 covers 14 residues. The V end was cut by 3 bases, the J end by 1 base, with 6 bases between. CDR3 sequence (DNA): TGTGCCAGCAGTGAGGCTTTGAACACCGGGGAGCTGTTTTTT. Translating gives CASSEALNTGELFF.

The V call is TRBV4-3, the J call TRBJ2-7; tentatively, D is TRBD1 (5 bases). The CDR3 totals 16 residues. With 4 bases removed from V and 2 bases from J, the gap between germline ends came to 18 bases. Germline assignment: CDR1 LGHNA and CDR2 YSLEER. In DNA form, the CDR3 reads TGCGCCAGCAGCCCCAGCACGGACACATCAGCCTACGAGCAGTACTTC. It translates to CASSPSTDTSAYEQYF.

DNA for the CDR3: TGTGCCAGCAGCTTAGGGTCGGTCACTGAAGCTTTCTTT. Protein: CASSLGSVTEAFF. The gene calls are TRBV7-8 and TRBJ1-1, with D uncertain. The V end lost 1 base, the J end lost 4 bases, and 7 bases lay between the germline ends. This CDR3 has 13 residues. CDR1 and CDR2 (germline): SGHVS, FQNEAQ. The full variable domain, completed using reference TRBV7-8 and TRBJ1-1, is GAGVSQSPRYKVAKRGQDVALRCDPISGHVSLFWYQQALGQGPEFLTYFQNEAQLDKSGLPSDRFFAERPEGSVSTLKIQRTQQEDSAVYLCASSLGSVTEAFFGQGTRLTVV.

The CDR3 is CASRSGWGNEQFF. CDR3 nucleotide sequence: TGTGCCAGCAGGTCAGGGTGGGGCAATGAGCAGTTCTTC. The J gene is TRBJ2-1, the V gene TRBV27; tentative D call: TRBD1 (5 bases). The germline V and J ends were trimmed by 6 bases and 6 bases, with 12 bases remaining between them. Germline-derived CDR1 and CDR2 are MNHEY and SMNVEV (reference sequence). The CDR3 consists of 13 residues.

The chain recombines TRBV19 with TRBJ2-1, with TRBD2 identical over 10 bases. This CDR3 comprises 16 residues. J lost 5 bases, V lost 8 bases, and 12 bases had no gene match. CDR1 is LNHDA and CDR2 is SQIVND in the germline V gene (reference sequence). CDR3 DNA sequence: TGTGCCAGTCTGTATTTCGGGCTAGCGGGAGACAATGAGCAGTTCTTC. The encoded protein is CASLYFGLAGDNEQFF.

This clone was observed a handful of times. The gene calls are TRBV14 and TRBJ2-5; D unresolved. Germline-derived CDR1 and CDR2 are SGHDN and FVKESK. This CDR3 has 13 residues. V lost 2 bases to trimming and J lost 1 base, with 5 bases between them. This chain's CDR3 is CASSQNTQETQYF. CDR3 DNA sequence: TGTGCCAGCAGCCAAAACACCCAAGAGACCCAGTACTTC.

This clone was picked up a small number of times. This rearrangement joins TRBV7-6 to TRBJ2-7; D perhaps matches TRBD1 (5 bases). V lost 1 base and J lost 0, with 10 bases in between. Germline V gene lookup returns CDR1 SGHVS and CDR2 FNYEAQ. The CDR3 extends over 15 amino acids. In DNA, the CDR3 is TGTGCCAGCAGCTTAGGTCCAGGGTACTCCTACGAGCAGTACTTC. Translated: CASSLGPGYSYEQYF.

The CDR3 loop is CASSGVGRGSSYEQYF. As DNA, the CDR3 is TGTGCCAGCAGCGGAGTGGGGCGGGGGAGCTCCTACGAGCAGTACTTC. The rearrangement uses TRBV5-4 and TRBJ2-7, with 7 bases lining up with TRBD2. From germline, CDR1 is SGHNT and CDR2 YYREEE (reference sequence). The CDR3 is made up of 16 amino acids. After removal of 4 bases from V and 0 bases from J, the junction contained 10 bases not matched to a gene.

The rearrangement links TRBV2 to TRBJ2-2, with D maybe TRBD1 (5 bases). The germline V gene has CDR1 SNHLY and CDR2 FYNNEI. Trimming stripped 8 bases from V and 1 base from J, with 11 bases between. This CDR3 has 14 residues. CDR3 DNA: TGTGCCAGCCGAGTTACAGGGAACACCGGGGAGCTGTTTTTT. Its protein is CASRVTGNTGELFF.

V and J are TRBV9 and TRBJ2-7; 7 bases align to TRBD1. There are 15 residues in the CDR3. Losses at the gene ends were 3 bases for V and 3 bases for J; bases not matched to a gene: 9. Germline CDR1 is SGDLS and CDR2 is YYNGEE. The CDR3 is CASSGGTATGYEQYF. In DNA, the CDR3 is TGTGCCAGCAGCGGAGGGACAGCTACGGGCTACGAGCAGTACTTC. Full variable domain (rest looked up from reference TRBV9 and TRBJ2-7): DSGVTQTPKHLITATGQRVTLRCSPRSGDLSVYWYQQSLDQGLQFLIQYYNGEERAKGNILERFSAQQFPDLHSELNLSSLELGDSALYFCASSGGTATGYEQYFGPGTRLTVT.

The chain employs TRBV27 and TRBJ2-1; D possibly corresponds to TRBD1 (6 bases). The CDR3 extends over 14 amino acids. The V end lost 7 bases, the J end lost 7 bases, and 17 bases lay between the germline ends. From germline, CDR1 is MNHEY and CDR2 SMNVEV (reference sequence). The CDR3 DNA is TGTGCCAGCACCCAGGGGAGCGTCGGGAATGAGCAGTTCTTC. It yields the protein CASTQGSVGNEQFF.

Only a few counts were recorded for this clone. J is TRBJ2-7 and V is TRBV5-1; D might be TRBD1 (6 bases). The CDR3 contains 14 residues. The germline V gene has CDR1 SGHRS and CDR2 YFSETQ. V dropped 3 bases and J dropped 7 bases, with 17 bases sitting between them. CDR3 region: CASSYRDTPGEQYF. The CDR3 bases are TGCGCCAGCAGCTACCGGGACACCCCGGGGGAGCAGTACTTC.

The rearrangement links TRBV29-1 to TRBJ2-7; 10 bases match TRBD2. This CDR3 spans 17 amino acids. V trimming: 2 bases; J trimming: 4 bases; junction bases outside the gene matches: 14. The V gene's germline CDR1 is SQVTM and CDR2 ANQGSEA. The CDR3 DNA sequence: TGCAGCGTTGAACTAAGGGTGTCGCGGACTAGCGGATACGAGCAGTACTTC. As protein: CSVELRVSRTSGYEQYF.

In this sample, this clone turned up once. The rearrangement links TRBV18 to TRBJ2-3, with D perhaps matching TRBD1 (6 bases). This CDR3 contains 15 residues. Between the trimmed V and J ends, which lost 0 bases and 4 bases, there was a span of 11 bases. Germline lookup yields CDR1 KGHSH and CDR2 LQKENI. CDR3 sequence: CASSPPSQGADTQYF. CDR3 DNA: TGTGCCAGCTCACCACCGTCACAGGGAGCAGATACGCAGTATTTT. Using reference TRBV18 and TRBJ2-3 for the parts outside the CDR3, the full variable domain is NAGVMQNPRHLVRRRGQEARLRCSPMKGHSHVYWYRQLPEEGLKFMVYLQKENIIDESGMPKERFSAEFPKEGPSILRIQQVVRGDSAAYFCASSPPSQGADTQYFGPGTRLTVL.

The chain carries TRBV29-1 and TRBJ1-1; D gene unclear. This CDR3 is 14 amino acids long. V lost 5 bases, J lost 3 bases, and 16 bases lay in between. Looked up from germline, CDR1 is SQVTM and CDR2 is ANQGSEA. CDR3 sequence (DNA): TGCAGCGTTAGAGGAGGGAGTGGGTACACTGAAGCTTTCTTT. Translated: CSVRGGSGYTEAFF.

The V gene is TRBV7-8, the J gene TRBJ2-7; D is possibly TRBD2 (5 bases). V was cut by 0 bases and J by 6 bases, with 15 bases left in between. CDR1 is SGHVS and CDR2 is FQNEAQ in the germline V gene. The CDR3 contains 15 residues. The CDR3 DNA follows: TGTGCCAGCAGCTTAGCAAGAGGGAGCCGACGCGAGCAGTACTTC. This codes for CASSLARGSRREQYF.

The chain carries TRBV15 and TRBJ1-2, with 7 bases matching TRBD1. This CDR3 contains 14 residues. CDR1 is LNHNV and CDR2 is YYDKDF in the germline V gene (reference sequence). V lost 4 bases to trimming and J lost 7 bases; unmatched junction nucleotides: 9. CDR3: CATSTRTTGSGYTF. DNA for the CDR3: TGTGCCACCAGCACGAGAACGACAGGGTCTGGCTACACCTTC.

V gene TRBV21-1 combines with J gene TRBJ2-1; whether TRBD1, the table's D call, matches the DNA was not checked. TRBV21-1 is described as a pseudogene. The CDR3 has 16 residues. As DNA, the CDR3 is TGTGCCAGCAGCAAGGGTGGTGGGACAGGGAACAATGAGCAGTTCTTC. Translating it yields CASSKGGGTGNNEQFF.

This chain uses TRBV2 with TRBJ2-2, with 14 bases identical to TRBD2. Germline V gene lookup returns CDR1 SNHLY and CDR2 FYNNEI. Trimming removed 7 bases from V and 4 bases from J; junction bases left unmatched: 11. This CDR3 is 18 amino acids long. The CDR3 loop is CASNSGTSGRRITGELFF. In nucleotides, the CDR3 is TGTGCCAGCAACTCCGGGACTAGCGGGAGACGGATCACCGGGGAGCTGTTTTTT. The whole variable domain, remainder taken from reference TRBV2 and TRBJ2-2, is EPEVTQTPSHQVTQMGQEVILRCVPISNHLYFYWYRQILGQKVEFLVSFYNNEISEKSEIFDDQFSVERPDGSNFTLKIRSTKLEDSAMYFCASNSGTSGRRITGELFFGEGSRLTVL.

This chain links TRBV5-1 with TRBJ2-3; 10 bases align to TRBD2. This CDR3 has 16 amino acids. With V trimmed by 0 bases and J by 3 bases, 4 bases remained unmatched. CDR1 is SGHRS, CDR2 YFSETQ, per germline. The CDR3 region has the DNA TGCGCCAGCAGCTTGGAAGCGGGAGGGACGACAGATACGCAGTATTTT. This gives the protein CASSLEAGGTTDTQYF.

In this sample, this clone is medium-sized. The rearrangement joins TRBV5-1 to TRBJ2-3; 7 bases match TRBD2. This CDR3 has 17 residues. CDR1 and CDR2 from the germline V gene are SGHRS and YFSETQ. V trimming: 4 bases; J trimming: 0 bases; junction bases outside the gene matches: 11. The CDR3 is CASSPFGAGLSTDTQYF. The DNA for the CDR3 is TGCGCCAGCAGCCCCTTCGGGGCGGGACTAAGCACAGATACGCAGTATTTT.

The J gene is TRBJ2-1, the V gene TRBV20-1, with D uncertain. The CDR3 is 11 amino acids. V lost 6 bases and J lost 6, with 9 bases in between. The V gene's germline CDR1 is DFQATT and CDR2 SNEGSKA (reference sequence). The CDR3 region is CSASRSNEQFF. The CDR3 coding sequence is TGCAGTGCCAGCCGGAGCAATGAGCAGTTCTTC.

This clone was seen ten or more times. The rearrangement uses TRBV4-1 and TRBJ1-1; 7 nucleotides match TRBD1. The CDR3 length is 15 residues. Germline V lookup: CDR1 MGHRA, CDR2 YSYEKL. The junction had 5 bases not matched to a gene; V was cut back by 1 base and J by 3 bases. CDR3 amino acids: CASSQVQGRYTEAFF. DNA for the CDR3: TGCGCCAGCAGCCAAGTACAGGGGAGGTACACTGAAGCTTTCTTT.

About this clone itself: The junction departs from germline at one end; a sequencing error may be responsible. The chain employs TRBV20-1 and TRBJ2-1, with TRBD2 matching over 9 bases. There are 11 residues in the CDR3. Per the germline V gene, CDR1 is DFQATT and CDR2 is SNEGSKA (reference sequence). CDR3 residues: CSAEKGLAGVF. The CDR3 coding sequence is TGCAGTGCCGAAAAGGGACTAGCAGGGGTCTTC.

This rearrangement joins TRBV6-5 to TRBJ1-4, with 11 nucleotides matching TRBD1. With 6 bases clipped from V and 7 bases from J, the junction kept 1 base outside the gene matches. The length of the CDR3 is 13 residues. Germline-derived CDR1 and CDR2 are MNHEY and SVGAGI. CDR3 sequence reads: CASSGTGGEKLFF. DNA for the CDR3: TGTGCCAGCAGCGGGACAGGGGGTGAAAAACTGTTTTTT.

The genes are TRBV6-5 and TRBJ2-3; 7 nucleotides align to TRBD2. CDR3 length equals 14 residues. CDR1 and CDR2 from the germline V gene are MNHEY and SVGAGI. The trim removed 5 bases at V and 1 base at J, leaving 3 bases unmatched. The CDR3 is CASSLAEGTDTQYF. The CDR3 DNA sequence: TGTGCCAGCAGTCTAGCGGAAGGCACAGATACGCAGTATTTT.